The 19 T cell receptor beta chains given below trace back to one sample, sequenced in a study of T cell repertoires in cytomegalovirus infection. TCRdb used MiXCR to reprocess the reads, holding one entry per CDR3 protein. This table holds roughly 800,000 distinct CDR3 sequences, about 29% found once. What these receptors recognize is not known. The sample in question was cultured CD8+ T cells from PBMCs, obtained from culture after CMV antigen stimulation. The receptors originated from a human donor in good health (CMV status not recorded). Some clones in this sample may be carry-over from other donors' samples.

This clonotype was picked up a small number of times. The J gene is TRBJ2-7, the V gene TRBV12-3 or TRBV12-4, with 9 positions matching TRBD1. This CDR3 has 13 amino acids. With 6 bases clipped from V and 6 bases from J, the junction kept 6 bases outside the gene matches. CDR3 DNA sequence: TGTGCCAGCAGGGGACAGGGAGAAGGCGAGCAGTACTTC. Amino acid sequence: CASRGQGEGEQYF.

This clonotype was recorded many times. V and J are TRBV7-2 and TRBJ1-4; 7 bases agree with TRBD1. This CDR3 region has 16 residues. Germline V gene lookup returns CDR1 SGHTA and CDR2 FQGNSA. Trimming cost V 6 bases and J 5 bases; bases outside gene matches: 12. The CDR3 reads CASSISGTAQNEKLFF. The CDR3 DNA reads TGTGCCAGCAGTATTAGCGGGACAGCGCAAAATGAAAAACTGTTTTTT.

This clonotype was seen at least ten times. The V and J genes are TRBV6-2 or TRBV6-3 and TRBJ1-2; no definite D call. CDR1 and CDR2 from the germline V gene are MNHEY and SVGEGT. The V end lost 6 bases, the J end lost 4 bases, and 12 bases lay between the germline ends. This CDR3 region has 13 residues. In nucleotides, the CDR3 is TGTGCCAGCAGCTCCGGACGGAGCTATGGCTACACCTTC. It yields the protein CASSSGRSYGYTF.

This clonotype showed up many times. The chain links TRBV20-1 to TRBJ1-2, with 8 positions matching TRBD1. CDR3 length: 17 amino acids. The J segment lost 2 bases and the V segment lost 0 bases, leaving 11 bases of the junction unmatched. The germline V gene has CDR1 DFQATT and CDR2 SNEGSKA (reference sequence). Here the CDR3 DNA reads TGCAGTGCTAGAGACCTCGACCTCACAGGGGGAAACTATGGCTACACCTTC. Translation: CSARDLDLTGGNYGYTF.

In this sample, this clonotype turned up a few times. The chain couples TRBV28 to TRBJ1-2; D remains ambiguous. In germline, CDR1 is MDHEN, CDR2 SYDVKM. This CDR3 contains 16 residues. V was cut by 5 bases and J by 8 bases, with 24 bases left in between. The CDR3 nucleotides read TGTGCCAGCAGTATATCCCCCGGGTCCCCGAGGGAAGGCTACACCTTC. Its protein product is CASSISPGSPREGYTF.

The rearrangement links TRBV7-6 to TRBJ1-2; the D gene is possibly TRBD1 (6 bases). The V end was cut by 7 bases, the J end by 6 bases, with 12 bases between. Looked up from germline, CDR1 is SGHVS and CDR2 is FNYEAQ. This CDR3 spans 12 amino acids. CDR3 sequence: CASNTDRDGYTF. The DNA for the CDR3 is TGTGCCAGCAACACGGACAGAGATGGCTACACCTTC.

The chain has TRBV3-1 and TRBJ1-1; D remains ambiguous. The CDR3 is 14 amino acids. Germline values: CDR1 LGHDT, CDR2 YNNKEL (reference sequence). Between the trimmed V and J ends, which lost 4 bases and 6 bases, there was a span of 15 bases. The CDR3 loop is CASSLGGGFPEAFF. The CDR3 coding sequence is TGTGCCAGCAGCCTTGGCGGCGGGTTCCCTGAAGCTTTCTTT.

The V and J genes are TRBV4-1 and TRBJ1-1, with D unresolved. CDR3 size: 13 residues. Trimming removed 4 bases from V and 11 bases from J, with 17 bases in between. CDR1 is MGHRA and CDR2 is YSYEKL in the germline V gene. The CDR3 DNA sequence: TGCGCCAGCAGCCCACAACCGGCTACCGGGGCTTTCTTT. Encoded protein: CASSPQPATGAFF.

The chain uses TRBV10-3 and TRBJ2-7; D is unresolved. Trimming removed 4 bases at V and 4 bases at J, with 8 bases between. This CDR3 has 12 amino acids. The germline V gene encodes CDR1 ENHRY and CDR2 SYGVKD. CDR3 nucleotides: TGTGCCATCAGTGCCGGATCGTACGAGCAGTACGTC. Amino acids: CAISAGSYEQYV.

The genes are TRBV27 and TRBJ2-5; D tentatively fits TRBD1 or TRBD2 (5 bases each). Between the trimmed V and J ends, which lost 6 bases and 3 bases, there was a span of 14 bases. CDR1 MNHEY and CDR2 SMNVEV come from the germline V gene (reference sequence). The CDR3 has 14 amino acids. In DNA form, the CDR3 reads TGTGCCAGCAGCGCTCCCGGGGCAGAAGAGACCCAGTACTTC. Residues: CASSAPGAEETQYF.

This clonotype was recorded many times. V and J are TRBV7-8 and TRBJ1-1, with D hard to call. V shed 5 bases and J shed 0 bases, with 10 bases lying between them. Germline V gene data show CDR1 as SGHVS and CDR2 as FQNEAQ. This CDR3 is 14 amino acids long. In DNA, the CDR3 is TGTGCCAGCAGCGAACGAACAGTGAACACTGAAGCTTTCTTT. This codes for CASSERTVNTEAFF.

The chain has TRBV28 and TRBJ2-7; 10 bases match TRBD2. This CDR3 spans 14 amino acids. CDR1 is MDHEN and CDR2 is SYDVKM in the germline V gene. The V gene end was trimmed by 6 bases and the J gene end by 2 bases; junction bases not matched to a gene: 4. CDR3 DNA sequence: TGTGCCAGCAGACCTAGCGGGGGAGCCTACGAGCAGTACTTC. Amino acids: CASRPSGGAYEQYF.

This clonotype was counted once. The chain employs TRBV5-4 and TRBJ2-7; the D gene is possibly TRBD2 (6 bases). Looked up from germline, CDR1 is SGHNT and CDR2 is YYREEE (reference sequence). Trimming shortened V by 7 bases and J by 5 bases, and 16 bases separated the two germline ends. There are 13 residues in the CDR3. The chain's CDR3 is CASSGGAPDEQYV. The CDR3 DNA is TGTGCCAGCTCCGGCGGGGCCCCCGACGAGCAGTACGTC.

CDR3 DNA sequence: TGCGCCAGCAGCTTGCCGGGACTAGCGGGGGCCATTGTCAGTACAGATACGCAGTATTTT. Translated: CASSLPGLAGAIVSTDTQYF. The chain has TRBV5-1 and TRBJ2-3, with 14 positions matching TRBD2. The junction had 13 bases not matched to a gene; V was cut back by 1 base and J by 3 bases. The V gene's germline CDR1 is SGHRS and CDR2 YFSETQ. This CDR3 region has 20 residues.

The rearrangement uses TRBV6-7 and TRBJ2-2, with TRBD2 matching over 8 bases. TRBV6-7 belongs to the ORF category, with a function that is uncertain. This CDR3 is built from 18 residues. Germline trimming cut 0 bases from V and 6 bases from J; bases unmatched to any gene: 12. For the CDR3, the DNA is TGTGCCAGCAGTTACTCGATCGAGCGGGGGCGACCGTCCGGGGAGCTGTTTTTT. It yields the protein CASSYSIERGRPSGELFF.

This clonotype occurred a few times. This rearrangement joins TRBV2 to TRBJ2-1; TRBD1 aligns across 7 bases. Germline CDR1 and CDR2: SNHLY and FYNNEI. The CDR3 has 21 amino acids. V shed 5 bases and J 0 bases; nucleotides not matched to a gene: 22. CDR3 amino acids: CASSLFYPGTALLSSYNEQFF. Written as DNA, the CDR3 is TGTGCCAGCAGTCTATTCTACCCCGGGACAGCGTTACTAAGCTCCTACAATGAGCAGTTCTTC.

The chain uses TRBV20-1 and TRBJ2-3; 7 bases are shared with TRBD2. Per germline, CDR1 DFQATT and CDR2 SNEGSKA (reference sequence). The CDR3 length is 15 residues. The V gene end was trimmed by 5 bases and the J gene end by 2 bases; junction bases not matched to a gene: 10. CDR3: CSAAWDYLTTDTQYF. The CDR3 DNA reads TGCAGTGCTGCCTGGGACTATCTTACCACAGATACGCAGTATTTT.

This clonotype has ten or more counts. The chain employs TRBV7-2 and TRBJ2-2, with 15 positions matching TRBD2. The J segment lost 4 bases and the V segment lost 5 bases, leaving 8 bases of the junction unmatched. In germline, CDR1 is SGHTA, CDR2 FQGNSA. This CDR3 has 18 residues. CDR3 loop: CASSPRTSGGAITGELFF. In nucleotides, the CDR3 is TGTGCCAGCAGCCCCCGGACTAGCGGGGGGGCGATCACCGGGGAGCTGTTTTTT.

This clonotype was seen at least ten times. J is TRBJ2-1 and V is TRBV7-2, with 9 nucleotides matching TRBD1. CDR1 and CDR2 (germline): SGHTA, FQGNSA. V was pared by 4 bases and J by 7 bases, with 11 bases of the junction left unmatched. The CDR3 extends over 16 amino acids. In DNA form, the CDR3 reads TGTGCCAGCAGCTACTCCGGTTGGACAGGGGTTAATGAGCAGTTCTTC. Amino acids: CASSYSGWTGVNEQFF.